Below are 20 T cell receptor beta chains sequenced from a single sample in a study of T-cell reconstitution after alpha-beta-depleted transplantation in children (TCRdb year 2016). Libraries were prepared through PCR. Instrument on record: Illumina HiSeq 2500. To normalize quantification of the TCRbeta repertoire, the TCR libraries were built with molecular barcoding that relied on unique molecular identifiers. Using fastp at Q25 and MiXCR, TCRdb reprocessed the public reads and kept productive beta chains. Every entry covers one CDR3 protein and lists the most common genes and DNA from its rows. The sample records over 550,000 distinct CDR3 sequences, over 9.5% of which are singletons. Of the sample, around 4% is held by the ten largest clones. Specimen: PBMCs from the stem cell graft donor, collected from the stem cell graft. These TCRs come from a human donor who donated a stem cell graft to a child with acute myeloid leukemia.

This clonotype was detected a few times. V usage is TRBV29-1 and J usage is TRBJ2-5; weak D call: TRBD1 (5 bases). Germline lookup yields CDR1 SQVTM and CDR2 ANQGSEA. With 6 bases removed from V and 0 bases from J, the gap between germline ends came to 11 bases. The CDR3 covers 13 residues. CDR3 residues: CSVPGAHQETQYF. CDR3 DNA: TGCAGCGTCCCTGGGGCGCACCAAGAGACCCAGTACTTC.

With respect to this clonotype: Germline and junction disagree at one end, which may indicate a read error. The V call is TRBV6-2 or TRBV6-3, the J call TRBJ2-7; D is ambiguous. The germline V gene has CDR1 MNHEY and CDR2 SVGEGT. The CDR3 runs to 12 residues. The DNA for the CDR3 is TGTGCCAGCAGTTCATTCTCTCTCGAGCAGAACTTC. The encoded protein is CASSSFSLEQNF.

This clonotype has a handful of counts. The chain is built from TRBV5-1 and TRBJ2-1, with D uncertain. CDR3 length: 14 residues. The ends were cut back, 0 bases at V and 3 bases at J, with 7 bases in the middle. Germline CDR1 SGHRS, CDR2 YFSETQ. CDR3 DNA sequence: TGCGCCAGCAGCTTGGGTGACGACTACAATGAGCAGTTCTTC. Its protein product is CASSLGDDYNEQFF.

This clonotype was observed a handful of times. V gene TRBV20-1 combines with J gene TRBJ2-3; no definite D call. Germline V CDR1 and CDR2: DFQATT, SNEGSKA (reference sequence). The ends were cut back, 6 bases at V and 0 bases at J, with 10 bases in the middle. This CDR3 region has 13 residues. The CDR3 nucleotides read TGCAGTGCCGCAGCAGCTAGCACAGATACGCAGTATTTT. Translated, it gives CSAAAASTDTQYF.

This chain joins TRBV24-1 and TRBJ1-1, with TRBD1 identical over 9 bases. This CDR3 is 13 amino acids long. Germline V lookup: CDR1 KGHDR, CDR2 SFDVKD. The J segment lost 11 bases and the V segment lost 0 bases, leaving 3 bases of the junction unmatched. CDR3 nucleotide sequence: TGTGCCACCAGTGATTTGGGAGGACAGGGGGCTTTCTTT. This sequence encodes CATSDLGGQGAFF.

The chain joins TRBV7-6 to TRBJ2-6, with TRBD2 matching over 8 bases. CDR3 size: 19 residues. V was clipped by 5 bases and J by 2 bases; unmatched bases: 14. CDR1 and CDR2 from the germline V gene are SGHVS and FNYEAQ. The CDR3 region is CASSPYRGGGRTGANVLTF. CDR3 sequence (DNA): TGTGCCAGCAGCCCATACCGGGGGGGCGGGAGAACTGGGGCCAACGTCCTGACTTTC.

The chain links TRBV7-9 to TRBJ2-7, with D unclear. This CDR3 is 13 amino acids long. Germline loops: CDR1 SEHNR, CDR2 FQNEAQ (reference sequence). The germline V and J ends were trimmed by 1 base and 7 bases, with 11 bases remaining between them. The CDR3 region is CASSLELLGEQYF. As DNA, the CDR3 is TGTGCCAGCAGCTTAGAACTACTGGGTGAGCAGTACTTC.

This clonotype was found a few times. The chain carries TRBV7-2 and TRBJ2-3; either TRBD1 or TRBD2 may fit D (5 bases each). CDR3 size: 18 residues. The germline V gene encodes CDR1 SGHTA and CDR2 FQGNSA. V shed 5 bases and J shed 2 bases, with 23 bases lying between them. The CDR3 here is CASSPRSILGTFTDTQYF. CDR3 nucleotide sequence: TGTGCCAGCAGCCCAAGGAGTATATTGGGGACGTTCACAGATACGCAGTATTTT.

The V and J genes are TRBV5-5 and TRBJ1-1; 7 positions agree with TRBD1. Germline values: CDR1 SGHKS, CDR2 YYEKEE (reference sequence). Trimming cost V 2 bases and J 3 bases; bases outside gene matches: 7. The CDR3 length is 15 residues. CDR3 sequence (DNA): TGTGCCAGCAGCTTCCGACAGGGTCGGGACACTGAAGCTTTCTTT. Amino acids: CASSFRQGRDTEAFF.

This clonotype was seen many times. CDR3 bases: TGCAGTGCTCCAGACCAGGGTGGCGAGACCCAGTACTTC. Protein product: CSAPDQGGETQYF. The chain uses TRBV20-1 and TRBJ2-5, with D possibly being TRBD1 (5 bases). Germline CDR1 reads DFQATT; CDR2 reads SNEGSKA (reference sequence). The CDR3 runs to 13 residues. V shed 5 bases and J shed 5 bases, with 15 bases lying between them.

This clonotype occurred a few times. This sequence joins TRBV11-2 and TRBJ2-1; 10 positions match TRBD2. Per the germline V gene, CDR1 is SGHAT and CDR2 is FQNNGV. Trimming removed 5 bases from V and 0 bases from J; junction bases left unmatched: 10. The CDR3 has 18 amino acids. The chain's CDR3 is CASSARTSGFSSYNEQFF. The CDR3 DNA sequence: TGTGCCAGCAGCGCCAGGACTAGCGGATTCAGCTCCTACAATGAGCAGTTCTTC.

This chain joins TRBV27 and TRBJ1-2; 10 bases are a match to TRBD1. V dropped 6 bases and J dropped 6; count of bases not matched to a gene: 13. The CDR3 covers 16 residues. Germline loops: CDR1 MNHEY, CDR2 SMNVEV (reference sequence). The CDR3 DNA sequence: TGTGCCAGCAGGAAACCGGGACAGGGGATTTATAATGGCTACACCTTC. It codes for CASRKPGQGIYNGYTF.

At least ten counts were recorded for this clonotype. The chain employs TRBV12-3 or TRBV12-4 and TRBJ2-1; weak D call: TRBD2 (5 bases). Trimming pared 5 bases from V and 9 bases from J, leaving 17 bases between. CDR3 length equals 14 residues. The CDR3 loop is CASSPGPGGGEQFF. The CDR3 region has the DNA TGTGCCAGCAGTCCCGGGCCAGGAGGAGGTGAGCAGTTCTTC.

The V and J genes are TRBV11-1 and TRBJ2-3; 9 bases agree with TRBD2. Germline CDR1 and CDR2: SGHAT and FQDESV (reference sequence). CDR3 length equals 17 residues. J gave up 6 bases and V 2 bases, and 12 bases lay outside the gene matches. The CDR3, as DNA: TGTGCCAGCAGCTTATCGGGACTAGCAACAGGAGAGGATACGCAGTATTTT. Translation gives CASSLSGLATGEDTQYF.

This clonotype appeared a few times. Here the CDR3 reads CSLMTDHFEAFF. The CDR3 DNA follows: TGCAGCCTCATGACAGACCACTTTGAAGCTTTCTTT. V and J are TRBV29-1 and TRBJ1-1; TRBD1 might be the D (5 bases). Per the germline V gene, CDR1 is SQVTM and CDR2 is ANQGSEA. This CDR3 comprises 12 residues. V shed 8 bases and J shed 7 bases, with 17 bases lying between them. Variable domain in full (rest from reference TRBV29-1 and TRBJ1-1): SAVISQKPSRDICQRGTSLTIQCQVDSQVTMMFWYRQQPGQSLTLIATANQGSEATYESGFVIDKFPISRPNLTFSTLTVSNMSPEDSSIYLCSLMTDHFEAFFGQGTRLTVV.

This clonotype appeared a few times. The V call is TRBV11-2, the J call TRBJ2-1; TRBD1 is a possible D gene (6 bases). Per the germline V gene, CDR1 is SGHAT and CDR2 is FQNNGV. CDR3 length: 15 amino acids. The V end was cut by 0 bases, the J end by 5 bases, with 11 bases between. CDR3 bases: TGTGCCAGCAGCTTAGATCCGGGGACAAACAATGAGCAGTTCTTC. Translation: CASSLDPGTNNEQFF.

In its sample, this clonotype was seen a few times. The chain links TRBV6-2 or TRBV6-3 to TRBJ2-7, with a possible D match to TRBD2 (6 bases). The CDR3 totals 13 residues. V dropped 5 bases and J dropped 3 bases, with 11 bases sitting between them. Germline values: CDR1 MNHEY, CDR2 SVGEGT. The CDR3 coding sequence is TGTGCCAGCAGTCAGGGACTGTACTACGAGCAGTACTTC. It translates to CASSQGLYYEQYF.

In this sample, this clonotype turned up many times. The chain is built from TRBV27 and TRBJ1-4, with a possible D match to TRBD1 (6 bases). Per the germline V gene, CDR1 is MNHEY and CDR2 is SMNVEV (reference sequence). The V end lost 1 base, the J end lost 0 bases, and 12 bases lay between the germline ends. CDR3 length equals 17 residues. The CDR3 sequence: CASSLLGASATNEKLFF. In DNA, the CDR3 is TGTGCCAGCAGTTTATTGGGGGCCTCTGCAACTAATGAAAAACTGTTTTTT.

This clonotype has a count of ten or more. The V and J genes are TRBV11-2 and TRBJ2-6, with 7 bases identical to TRBD1. The germline CDR1 and CDR2 sequences are SGHAT and FQNNGV. CDR3 length: 18 amino acids. With V trimmed by 5 bases and J by 0 bases, 10 bases remained unmatched. CDR3 residues: CASSPDRFSISGANVLTF. Here the CDR3 DNA reads TGTGCCAGCAGCCCGGACAGGTTCTCAATCTCTGGGGCCAACGTCCTGACTTTC.

The gene calls are TRBV20-1 and TRBJ2-7, with TRBD2 identical over 10 bases. The CDR3 totals 14 residues. The germline CDR1 and CDR2 sequences are DFQATT and SNEGSKA (reference sequence). With 3 bases clipped from V and 6 bases from J, the junction kept 8 bases outside the gene matches. The CDR3 DNA reads as TGCAGTGCTAGGCGGGCTAGCGGGAGTGGCGAGCAGTACTTC. Translation gives CSARRASGSGEQYF.